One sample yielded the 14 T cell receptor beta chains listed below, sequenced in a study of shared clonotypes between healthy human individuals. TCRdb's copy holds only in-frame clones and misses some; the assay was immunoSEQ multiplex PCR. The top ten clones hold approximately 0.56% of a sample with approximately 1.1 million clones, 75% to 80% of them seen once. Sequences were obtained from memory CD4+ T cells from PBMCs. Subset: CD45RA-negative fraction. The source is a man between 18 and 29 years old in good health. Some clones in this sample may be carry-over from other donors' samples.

The CDR3, as DNA: TGCGCCAGCAGTCAACTAAACAGGGAAAACGCAGCTTTCTTT. Translation: CASSQLNRENAAFF. The chain is built from TRBV23-1 and TRBJ1-1; possibly TRBD1 for D (6 bases). TRBV23-1 has ORF status, its function being uncertain. With 2 bases removed from V and 10 bases from J, the gap between germline ends came to 17 bases. The CDR3 contains 14 residues.

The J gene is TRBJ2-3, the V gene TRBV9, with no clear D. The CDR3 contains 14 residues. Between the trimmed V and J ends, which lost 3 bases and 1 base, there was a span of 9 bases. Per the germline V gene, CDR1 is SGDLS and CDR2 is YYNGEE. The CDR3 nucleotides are TGTGCCAGCAGCGCGAGTTCCCGCACAGATACGCAGTATTTT. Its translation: CASSASSRTDTQYF.

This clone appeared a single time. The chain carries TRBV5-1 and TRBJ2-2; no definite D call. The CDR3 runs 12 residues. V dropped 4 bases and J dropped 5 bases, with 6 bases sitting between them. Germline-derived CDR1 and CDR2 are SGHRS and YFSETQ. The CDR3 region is CASSHGTGELFF. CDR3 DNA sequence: TGCGCCAGCAGCCACGGGACCGGGGAGCTGTTTTTT.

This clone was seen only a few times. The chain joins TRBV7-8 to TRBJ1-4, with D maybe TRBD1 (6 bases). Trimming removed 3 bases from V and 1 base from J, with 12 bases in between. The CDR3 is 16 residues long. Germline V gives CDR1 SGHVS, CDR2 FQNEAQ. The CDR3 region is CASSFGRGGTNEKLFF. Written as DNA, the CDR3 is TGTGCCAGCAGCTTTGGGCGAGGGGGAACTAATGAAAAACTGTTTTTT.

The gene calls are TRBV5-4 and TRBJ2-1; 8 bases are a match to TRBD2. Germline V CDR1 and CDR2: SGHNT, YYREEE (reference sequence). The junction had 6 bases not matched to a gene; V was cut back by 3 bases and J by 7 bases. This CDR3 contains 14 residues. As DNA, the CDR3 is TGTGCCAGCAGCTCGGGGACTAGTGGTAATGAGCAGTTCTTC. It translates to CASSSGTSGNEQFF.

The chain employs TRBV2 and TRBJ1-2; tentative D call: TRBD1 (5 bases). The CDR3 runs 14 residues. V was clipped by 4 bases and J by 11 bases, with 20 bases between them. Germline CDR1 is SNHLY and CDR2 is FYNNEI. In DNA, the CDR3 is TGTGCCAGCAGTGCGTGGGGCCAGGCGGGTGCTTACACCTTC. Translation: CASSAWGQAGAYTF.

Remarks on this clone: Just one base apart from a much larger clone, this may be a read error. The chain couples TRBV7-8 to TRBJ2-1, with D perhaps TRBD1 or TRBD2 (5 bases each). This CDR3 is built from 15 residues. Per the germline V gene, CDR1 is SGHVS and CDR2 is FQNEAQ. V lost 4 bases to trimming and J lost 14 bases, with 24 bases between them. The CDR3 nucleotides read TGTGCCAGCAGCTACAATTCGGCCTCGGACGGGGCGGAGTTCTTC. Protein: CASSYNSASDGAEFF.

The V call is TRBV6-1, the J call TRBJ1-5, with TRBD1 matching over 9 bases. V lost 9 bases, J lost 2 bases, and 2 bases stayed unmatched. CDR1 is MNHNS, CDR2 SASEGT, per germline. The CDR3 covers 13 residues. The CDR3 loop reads CASRTGGNQPQHF. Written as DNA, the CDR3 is TGTGCCAGTAGGACAGGGGGCAATCAGCCCCAGCATTTT.

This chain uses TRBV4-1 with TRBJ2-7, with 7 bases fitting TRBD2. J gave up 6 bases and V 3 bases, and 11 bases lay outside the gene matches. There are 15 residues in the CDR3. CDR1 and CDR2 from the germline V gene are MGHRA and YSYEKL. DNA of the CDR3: TGCGCCAGCAGCCACGCCGCGGCGGGAGTGGTCGAGCAGTACTTC. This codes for CASSHAAAGVVEQYF.

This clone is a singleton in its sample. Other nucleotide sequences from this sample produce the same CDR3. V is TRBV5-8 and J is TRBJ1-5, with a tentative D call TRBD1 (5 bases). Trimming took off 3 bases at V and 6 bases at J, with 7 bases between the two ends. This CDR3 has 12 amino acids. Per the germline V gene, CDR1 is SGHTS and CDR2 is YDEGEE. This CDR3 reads CASSWGSQPQHF. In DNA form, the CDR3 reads TGTGCCAGCAGCTGGGGGTCTCAGCCCCAGCATTTT.

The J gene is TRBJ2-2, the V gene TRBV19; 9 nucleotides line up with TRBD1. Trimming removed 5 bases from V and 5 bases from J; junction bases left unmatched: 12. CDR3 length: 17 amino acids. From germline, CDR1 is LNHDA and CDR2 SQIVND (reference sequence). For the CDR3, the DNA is TGTGCCAGTAGTTTTCTTAGGGGACAGGGAAGGACCGGGGAGCTGTTTTTT. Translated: CASSFLRGQGRTGELFF.

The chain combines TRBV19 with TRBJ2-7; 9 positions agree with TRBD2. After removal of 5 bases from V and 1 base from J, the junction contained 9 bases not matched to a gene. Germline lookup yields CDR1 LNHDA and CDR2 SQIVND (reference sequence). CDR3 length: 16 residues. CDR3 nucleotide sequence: TGTGCCAGTAGTTCTCTGGGGAGCGGGAGGTCCTACGAGCAGTACTTC. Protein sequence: CASSSLGSGRSYEQYF.

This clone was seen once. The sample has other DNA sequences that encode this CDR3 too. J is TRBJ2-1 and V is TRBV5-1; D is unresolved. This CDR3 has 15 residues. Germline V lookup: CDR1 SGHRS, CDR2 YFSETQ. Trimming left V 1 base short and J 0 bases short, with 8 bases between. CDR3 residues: CASSLLGFSYNEQFF. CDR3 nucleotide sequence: TGCGCCAGCAGCTTGCTTGGATTCTCCTACAATGAGCAGTTCTTC.

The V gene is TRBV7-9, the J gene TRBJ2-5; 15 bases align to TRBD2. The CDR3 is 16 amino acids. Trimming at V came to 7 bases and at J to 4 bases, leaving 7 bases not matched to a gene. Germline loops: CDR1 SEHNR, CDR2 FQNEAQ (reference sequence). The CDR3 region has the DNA TGTGCCAGCATTTCAACGGGACTAGCGGGAGGAGAGACCCAGTACTTC. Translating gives CASISTGLAGGETQYF.